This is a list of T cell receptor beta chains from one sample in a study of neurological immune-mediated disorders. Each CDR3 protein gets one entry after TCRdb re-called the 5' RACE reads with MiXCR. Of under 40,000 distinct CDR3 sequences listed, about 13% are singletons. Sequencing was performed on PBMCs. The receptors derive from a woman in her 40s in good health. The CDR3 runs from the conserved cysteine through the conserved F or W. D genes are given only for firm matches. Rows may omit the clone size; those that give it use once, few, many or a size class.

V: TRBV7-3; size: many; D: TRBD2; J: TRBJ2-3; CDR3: CASSLRTAGGRDTQYF; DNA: TGTGCCAGCAGCTTAAGGACAGCGGGGGGGCGGGATACGCAGTATTTT
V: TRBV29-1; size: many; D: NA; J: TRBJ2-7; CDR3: CSVGQRKGDEQYF; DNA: TGCAGCGTTGGACAGAGGAAAGGGGACGAGCAGTACTTC
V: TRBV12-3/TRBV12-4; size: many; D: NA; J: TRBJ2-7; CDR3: CASTPKLPPSYEQYF; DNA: TGTGCCAGCACTCCTAAACTGCCCCCATCCTACGAGCAGTACTTC
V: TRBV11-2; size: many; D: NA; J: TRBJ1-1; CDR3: CASSPGLGETEAFF; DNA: TGTGCCAGCAGCCCGGGTTTGGGTGAGACTGAAGCTTTCTTT
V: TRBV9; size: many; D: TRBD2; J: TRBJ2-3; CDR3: CASSGLAASTDTQYF; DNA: TGTGCCAGCAGCGGACTAGCGGCTAGCACAGATACGCAGTATTTT
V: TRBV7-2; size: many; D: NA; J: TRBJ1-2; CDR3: CASSLVQDYGYTF; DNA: TGTGCCAGCAGCTTAGTCCAGGACTATGGCTACACCTTC
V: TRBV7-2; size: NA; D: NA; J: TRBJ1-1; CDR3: CASSLGENTDAIF; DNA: TGTGCCAGCAGCTTAGGGGAGAACACTGATGCTATCTTT
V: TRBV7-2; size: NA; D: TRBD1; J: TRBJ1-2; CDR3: CASSLTGVNGYTF; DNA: TGTGCCAGCAGCTTAACAGGGGTAAATGGCTACACCTTC
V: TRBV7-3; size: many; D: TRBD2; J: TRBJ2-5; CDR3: CASSSSSGSGETQYF; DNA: TGTGCCAGCAGCTCCTCAAGCGGGAGTGGTGAGACCCAGTACTTC
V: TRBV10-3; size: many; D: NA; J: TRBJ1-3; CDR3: CAINQGSSGNTIYF; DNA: TGTGCCATCAATCAAGGGAGCTCTGGAAACACCATATATTTT
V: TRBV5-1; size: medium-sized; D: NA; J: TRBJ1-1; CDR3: CASRSTRSTEAFF; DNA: TGCGCCAGCAGATCAACCCGGTCCACTGAAGCTTTCTTT
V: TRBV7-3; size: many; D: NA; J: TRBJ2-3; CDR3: CASSFAGGSTDTQYF; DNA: TGTGCCAGCAGCTTCGCGGGCGGGAGCACAGATACGCAGTATTTT
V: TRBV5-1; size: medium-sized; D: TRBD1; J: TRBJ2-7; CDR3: CASSPDRAPYEQYF; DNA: TGCGCCAGCAGCCCGGACAGGGCTCCCTACGAGCAGTACTTC
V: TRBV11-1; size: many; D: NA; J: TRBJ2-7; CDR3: CASRAGTSSSYEQYF; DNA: TGTGCCAGCAGAGCAGGGACATCTTCTTCCTACGAGCAGTACTTC
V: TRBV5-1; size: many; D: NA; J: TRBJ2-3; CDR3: CASSFQGQSLTDTQYF; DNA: TGCGCCAGCAGCTTCCAAGGACAGTCTCTCACAGATACGCAGTATTTT
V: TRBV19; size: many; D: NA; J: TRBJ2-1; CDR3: CASRIGLYNEQFF; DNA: TGTGCCAGTAGGATAGGACTCTACAATGAGCAGTTCTTC
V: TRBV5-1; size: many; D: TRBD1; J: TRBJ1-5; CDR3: CASSLGTGGHQPQHF; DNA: TGCGCCAGCAGCTTAGGGACAGGGGGGCATCAGCCCCAGCATTTT
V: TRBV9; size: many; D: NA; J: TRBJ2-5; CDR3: CASSVTVGVGETQYF; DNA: TGTGCCAGCAGCGTCACTGTCGGGGTCGGGGAGACCCAGTACTTC
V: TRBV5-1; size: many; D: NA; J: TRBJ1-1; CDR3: CASSLAGEGTEAFF; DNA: TGCGCCAGCAGCTTGGCGGGGGAGGGCACTGAAGCTTTCTTT
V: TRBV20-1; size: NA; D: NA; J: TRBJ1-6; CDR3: CSARDQANSPLYF; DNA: TGCAGCGCTAGAGATCAGGCTAATTCACCCCTCTACTTT
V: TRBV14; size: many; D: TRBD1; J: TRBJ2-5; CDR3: CASGTGPKTQYF; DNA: TGTGCCAGCGGGACAGGGCCAAAGACCCAGTACTTC
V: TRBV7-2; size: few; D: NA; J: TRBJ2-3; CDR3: CASTDLPGTQYF; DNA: TGTGCCAGCACCGACCTTCCTGGTACGCAGTATTTT
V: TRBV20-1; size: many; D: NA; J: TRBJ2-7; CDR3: CSARTSYYEQYF; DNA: TGCAGTGCTAGGACGTCCTACTACGAGCAGTACTTC
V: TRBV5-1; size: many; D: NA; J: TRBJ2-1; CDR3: CASSSVGAGSYNEQFF; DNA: TGCGCCAGCAGCTCGGTGGGAGCCGGGTCCTACAATGAGCAGTTCTTC
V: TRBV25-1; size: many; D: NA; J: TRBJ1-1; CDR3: CASTLDLNTEAFF; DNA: TGTGCCAGCACCCTGGATTTGAACACTGAAGCTTTCTTT
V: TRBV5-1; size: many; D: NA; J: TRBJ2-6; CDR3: CASSLTAPAGSGANVLTF; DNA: TGCGCCAGCAGCTTGACGGCGCCAGCCGGCTCTGGGGCCAACGTCCTGACTTTC
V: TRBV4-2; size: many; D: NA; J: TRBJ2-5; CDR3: CASSPRLGAGAQETQYF; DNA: TGTGCCAGCAGCCCCCGGCTGGGGGCGGGGGCCCAAGAGACCCAGTACTTC
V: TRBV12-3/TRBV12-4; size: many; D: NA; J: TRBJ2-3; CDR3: CASSIAAGRTDTQYF; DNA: TGTGCCAGCAGTATCGCGGCGGGGCGGACAGATACGCAGTATTTT
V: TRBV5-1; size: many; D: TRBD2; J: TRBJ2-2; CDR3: CASRRLALTGELFF; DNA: TGCGCCAGCAGAAGACTAGCGTTGACCGGGGAGCTGTTTTTT
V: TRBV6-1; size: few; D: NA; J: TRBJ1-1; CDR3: CASSEIYRLNTEAFF; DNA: TGTGCCAGCAGTGAGATATACAGGTTGAACACTGAAGCTTTCTTT
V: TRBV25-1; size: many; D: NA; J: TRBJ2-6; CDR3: CASSEGGPGANVLTF; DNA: TGTGCCAGCAGTGAAGGAGGGCCTGGGGCCAACGTCCTGACTTTC